This T cell receptor beta chain was identified during a study of blood T cell repertoires in COVID-19. The wider study: T cells, B-cell-depleted T cells, or PBMCs provided the cDNA or gDNA that served as material.

Measured with immunoSEQ multiplex PCR; TCRdb has only the in-frame clones, and not every one. The sample includes approximately 72,000 clones, more than 80% seen only once; the top ten take 35% to 40%. Material for sequencing was peripheral blood. This sequence was found in a woman aged 80 or older with active or convalescent COVID-19.

CDR3 sequence: CASSIFGGENTGELFF. The DNA for the CDR3 is TGTGCCAGCAGCATCTTCGGCGGAGAAAACACCGGGGAGCTGTTTTTT. The gene calls are TRBV7-9 and TRBJ2-2, with no clear D. CDR1 and CDR2 (germline): SEHNR, FQNEAQ (reference sequence). CDR3 length: 16 amino acids. V was pared by 5 bases and J by 2 bases, with 15 bases between.